This T cell receptor (beta chain) was recorded in a study of T cell changes during pregnancy in multiple sclerosis. The CDR3 covers 11 residues. V was shortened by 10 bases and J by 2 bases, with 8 bases between the two germline ends. The V gene's germline CDR1 is MDHEN and CDR2 SYDVKM. The method was immunoSEQ multiplex PCR; TCRdb's version includes in-frame clones alone and lacks a portion of them. There are about 73,000 clones in the sample; over 85% occur only once, and approximately 2.1% lies in the top ten. The starting material was peripheral blood, obtained in the second trimester of pregnancy. The clonotype comes from a female donor in good health, enrolled as a control in a pregnancy study. The gene calls are TRBV28 and TRBJ1-2; D gene unclear. The CDR3 reads CATRVNYGYTF. The CDR3 DNA is TGTGCCACACGGGTAAACTATGGCTACACCTTC.